These 5 T cell receptor beta chains originate from one sample sequenced in a study of sequential checkpoint blockade in melanoma (dated by TCRdb to about 2019). Interpreted using the paper, the treatment or condition label stands for: randomized to nivolumab then ipilimumab (arm A) or the reverse (arm B). The library was prepared using the immunoSEQ multiplex PCR assay. The source is immuneACCESS, and TCRdb retained only in-frame sequences with V and J called. Part of the clones is not carried over; for the studies checked, unresolved V genes explain less than half of this, and the remainder is unexplained. The sample data list some 40,000 clones, and 84% of these were observed just once. Of the sample, 5.5% to 7% falls within the top ten clones. Source: CD8+ T cells sorted from blood (inferred from file names), taken from a patient given nivolumab and ipilimumab in sequence. The receptors here all came from a human donor with melanoma.

V is TRBV29-1 and J is TRBJ1-2; TRBD1 aligns across 8 bases. V shed 1 base, J shed 4 bases, and the junction held 2 bases outside the gene matches. The germline gives CDR1 SQVTM, CDR2 ANQGSEA. The CDR3 runs to 13 residues. The CDR3 DNA sequence: TGCAGCGTTGAAGGGACAGGGATCTATGGCTACACCTTC. Translating it yields CSVEGTGIYGYTF.

The rearrangement joins TRBV27 to TRBJ1-1, with D perhaps TRBD1 (5 bases). This CDR3 has 13 residues. Germline CDR1 and CDR2: MNHEY and SMNVEV (reference sequence). Trimming took 4 bases from V and 3 from J, leaving 9 bases between them. The CDR3 coding sequence is TGTGCCAGCAGTTGGGGGGTGTACACTGAAGCTTTCTTT. The encoded protein is CASSWGVYTEAFF.

CDR3 sequence (DNA): TGTGCCAGCAGCCAAGATTGGGGCGAAGAGACCCAGTACTTC. Translated: CASSQDWGEETQYF. The chain is built from TRBV4-2 and TRBJ2-5; tentative D call: TRBD1 (5 bases). Deletions cut 0 bases from V and 3 bases from J, with 8 bases between. The CDR3 is made up of 14 amino acids. Per germline, CDR1 LGHNA and CDR2 YNFKEQ.

The rearrangement links TRBV5-1 to TRBJ2-7, with 7 nucleotides matching TRBD2. Trimming at V came to 0 bases and at J to 0 bases, leaving 9 bases not matched to a gene. CDR3 length: 17 residues. The V gene's germline CDR1 is SGHRS and CDR2 YFSETQ. In nucleotides, the CDR3 is TGCGCCAGCAGCTTGGCCGGGGAGGGGCCGAGCTCCTACGAGCAGTACTTC. It yields the protein CASSLAGEGPSSYEQYF.

The chain recombines TRBV11-1 with TRBJ2-7, with 10 bases fitting TRBD1. There are 14 residues in the CDR3. The V gene's germline CDR1 is SGHAT and CDR2 FQDESV (reference sequence). After removal of 6 bases from V and 5 bases from J, the junction contained 7 bases not matched to a gene. The CDR3 DNA is TGTGCCAGCAGTTGGGGACAGGGGCTCGACGAGCAGTACTTC. This translates into CASSWGQGLDEQYF.